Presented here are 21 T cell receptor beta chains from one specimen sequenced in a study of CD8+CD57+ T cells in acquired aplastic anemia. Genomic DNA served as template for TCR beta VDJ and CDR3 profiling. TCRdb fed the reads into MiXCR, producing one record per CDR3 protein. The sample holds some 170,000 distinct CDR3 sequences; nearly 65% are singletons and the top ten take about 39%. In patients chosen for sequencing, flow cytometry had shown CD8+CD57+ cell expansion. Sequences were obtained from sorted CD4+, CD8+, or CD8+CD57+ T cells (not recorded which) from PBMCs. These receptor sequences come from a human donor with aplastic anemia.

CDR3 DNA: TGTGCCAGCAGCTTCCAGGGGGCAGGTTCACCCCTCCACTTT. Translated, it gives CASSFQGAGSPLHF. The chain couples TRBV7-6 to TRBJ1-6; TRBD1 matches at 8 bases. Germline loops: CDR1 SGHVS, CDR2 FNYEAQ. V dropped 3 bases and J dropped 9; count of bases not matched to a gene: 4. CDR3 size: 14 residues.

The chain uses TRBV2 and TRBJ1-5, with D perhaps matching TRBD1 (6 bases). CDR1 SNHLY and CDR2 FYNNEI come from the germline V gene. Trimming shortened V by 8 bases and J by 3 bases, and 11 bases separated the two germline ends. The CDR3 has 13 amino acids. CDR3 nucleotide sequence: TGTGCCAGCTACCAGGGGACCAATCAGCCCCAGCATTTT. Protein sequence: CASYQGTNQPQHF.

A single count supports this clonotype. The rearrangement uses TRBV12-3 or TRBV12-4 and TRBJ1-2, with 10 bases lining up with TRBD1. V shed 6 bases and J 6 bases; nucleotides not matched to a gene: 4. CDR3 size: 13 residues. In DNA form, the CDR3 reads TGTGCCAGCAGGACCGGGACAGGGGATGGCTACACCTTC. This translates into CASRTGTGDGYTF.

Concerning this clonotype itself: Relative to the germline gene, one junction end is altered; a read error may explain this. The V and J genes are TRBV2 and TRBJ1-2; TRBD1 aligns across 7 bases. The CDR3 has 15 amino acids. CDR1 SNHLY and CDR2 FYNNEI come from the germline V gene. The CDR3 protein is CASSAGSQGNHGCTF. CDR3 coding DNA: TGTGCCAGCAGTGCGGGGTCACAGGGGAATCATGGCTGCACCTTC.

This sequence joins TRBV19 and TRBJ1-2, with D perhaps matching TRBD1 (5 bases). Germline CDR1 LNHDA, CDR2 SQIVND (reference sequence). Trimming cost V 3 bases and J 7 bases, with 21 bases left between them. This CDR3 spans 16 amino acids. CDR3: CASSIPSFPGSSGYTF. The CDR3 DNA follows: TGTGCCAGTAGTATTCCTTCATTTCCAGGGTCCAGTGGCTACACCTTC.

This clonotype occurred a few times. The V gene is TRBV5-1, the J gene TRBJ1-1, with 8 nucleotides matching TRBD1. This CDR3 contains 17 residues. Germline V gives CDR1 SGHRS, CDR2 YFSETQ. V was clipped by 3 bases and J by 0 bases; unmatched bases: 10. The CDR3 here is CASSSITGTGMNTEAFF. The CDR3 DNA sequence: TGCGCCAGCAGCTCAATAACCGGGACAGGAATGAACACTGAAGCTTTCTTT.

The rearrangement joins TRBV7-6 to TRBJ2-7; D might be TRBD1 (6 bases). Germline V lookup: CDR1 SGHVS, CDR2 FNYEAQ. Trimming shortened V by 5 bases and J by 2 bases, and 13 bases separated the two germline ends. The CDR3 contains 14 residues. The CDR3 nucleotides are TGTGCCAGCAGCCAGGGGACACGACCCTACGAGCAGTACTTC. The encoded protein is CASSQGTRPYEQYF.

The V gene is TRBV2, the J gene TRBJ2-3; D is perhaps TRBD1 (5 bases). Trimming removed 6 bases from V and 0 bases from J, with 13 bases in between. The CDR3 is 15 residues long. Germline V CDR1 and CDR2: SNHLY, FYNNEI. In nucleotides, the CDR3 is TGTGCCAGCAGGAGCCAGGGTACTAGCACAGATACGCAGTATTTT. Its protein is CASRSQGTSTDTQYF.

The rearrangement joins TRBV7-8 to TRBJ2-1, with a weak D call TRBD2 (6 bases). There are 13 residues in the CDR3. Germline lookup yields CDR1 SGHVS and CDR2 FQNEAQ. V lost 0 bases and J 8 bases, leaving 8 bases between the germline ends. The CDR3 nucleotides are TGTGCCAGCAGCTTAGCCGCGGGGCATGAGCAGTTCTTC. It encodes CASSLAAGHEQFF.

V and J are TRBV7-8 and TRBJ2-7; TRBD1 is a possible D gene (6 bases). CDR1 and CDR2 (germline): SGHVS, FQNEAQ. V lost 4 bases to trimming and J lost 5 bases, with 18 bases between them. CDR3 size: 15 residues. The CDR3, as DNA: TGTGCCAGCAGCTCACCCTCCCAGGGGTCGGACGAGCAGTACTTC. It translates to CASSSPSQGSDEQYF.

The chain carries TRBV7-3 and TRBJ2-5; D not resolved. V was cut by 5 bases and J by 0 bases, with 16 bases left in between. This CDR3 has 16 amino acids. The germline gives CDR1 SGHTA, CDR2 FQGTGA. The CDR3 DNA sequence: TGTGCCAGCAGCAAAACGTCGCTACAGAACCAAGAGACCCAGTACTTC. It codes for CASSKTSLQNQETQYF.

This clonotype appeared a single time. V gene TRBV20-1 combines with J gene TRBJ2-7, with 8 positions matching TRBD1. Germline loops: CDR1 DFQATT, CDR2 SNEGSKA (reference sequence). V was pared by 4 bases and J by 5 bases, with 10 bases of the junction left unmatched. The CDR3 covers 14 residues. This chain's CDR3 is CSATPLAGGDEQYF. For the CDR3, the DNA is TGCAGTGCTACGCCTCTGGCAGGGGGCGACGAGCAGTACTTC.

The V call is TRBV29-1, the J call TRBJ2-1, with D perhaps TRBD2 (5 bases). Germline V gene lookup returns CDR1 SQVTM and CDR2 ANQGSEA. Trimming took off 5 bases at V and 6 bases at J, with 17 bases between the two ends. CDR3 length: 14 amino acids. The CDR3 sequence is CSVFPWAGGNEQFF. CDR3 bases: TGCAGCGTTTTCCCCTGGGCTGGAGGCAATGAGCAGTTCTTC.

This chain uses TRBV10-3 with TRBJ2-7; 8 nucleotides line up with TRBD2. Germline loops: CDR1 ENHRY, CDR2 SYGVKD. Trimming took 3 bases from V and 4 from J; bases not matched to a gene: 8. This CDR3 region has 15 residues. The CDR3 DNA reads TGTGCCATCAGTGAATCGGGAGGGCAGATGTACGAGCAGTACTTC. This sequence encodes CAISESGGQMYEQYF.

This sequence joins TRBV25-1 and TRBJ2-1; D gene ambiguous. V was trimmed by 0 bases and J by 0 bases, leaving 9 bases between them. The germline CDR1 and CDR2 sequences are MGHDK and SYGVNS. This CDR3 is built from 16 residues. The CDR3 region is CASSEYRVSSYNEQFF. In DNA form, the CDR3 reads TGTGCCAGCAGTGAATATAGGGTGAGCTCCTACAATGAGCAGTTCTTC.

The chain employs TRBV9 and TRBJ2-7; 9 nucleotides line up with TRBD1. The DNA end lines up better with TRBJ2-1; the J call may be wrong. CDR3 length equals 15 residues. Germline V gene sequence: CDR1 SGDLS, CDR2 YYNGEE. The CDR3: CASSGGTGTHNEQFF. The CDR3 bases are TGTGCCAGCAGCGGAGGGACAGGGACCCACAATGAGCAGTTCTTC.

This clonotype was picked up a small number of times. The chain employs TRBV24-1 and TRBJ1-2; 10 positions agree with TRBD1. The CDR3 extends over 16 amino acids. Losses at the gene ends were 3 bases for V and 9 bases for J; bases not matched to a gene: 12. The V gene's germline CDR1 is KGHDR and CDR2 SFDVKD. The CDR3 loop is CATSDGEGTGDSSYTF. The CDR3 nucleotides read TGTGCCACCAGTGATGGTGAGGGGACAGGGGACTCTAGCTACACCTTC.

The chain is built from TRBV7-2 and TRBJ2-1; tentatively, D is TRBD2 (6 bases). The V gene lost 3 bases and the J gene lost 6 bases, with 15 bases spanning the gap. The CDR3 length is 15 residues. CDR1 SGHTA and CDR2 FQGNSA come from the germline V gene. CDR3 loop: CASSFVRTTLNEQFF. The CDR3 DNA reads TGTGCCAGCAGCTTCGTTAGGACTACCCTCAATGAGCAGTTCTTC.

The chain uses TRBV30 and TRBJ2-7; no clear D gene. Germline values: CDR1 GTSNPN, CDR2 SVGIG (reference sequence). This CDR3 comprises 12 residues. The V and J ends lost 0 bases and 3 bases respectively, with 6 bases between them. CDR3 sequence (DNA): TGTGCCTGGAGTGTCCCCAGCTACGAGCAGTACTTC. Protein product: CAWSVPSYEQYF.

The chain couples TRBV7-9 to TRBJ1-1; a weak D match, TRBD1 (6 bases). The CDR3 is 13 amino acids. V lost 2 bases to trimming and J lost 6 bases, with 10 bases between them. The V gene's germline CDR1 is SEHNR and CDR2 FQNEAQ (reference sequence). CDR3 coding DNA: TGTGCCAGCAGCTTACATTCAGGGGCTGAAGCTTTCTTT. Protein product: CASSLHSGAEAFF.

The CDR3 DNA follows: TGCGCCAGCAGGGCCAGGGGAGGAATTGAAGCTTTCTTT. Residues: CASRARGGIEAFF. This chain connects TRBV10-2 to TRBJ1-1, with TRBD1 as a possible D gene (6 bases). From germline, CDR1 is WSHSY and CDR2 SAAADI. Trimming took 6 bases from V and 7 from J, leaving 15 bases between them. This CDR3 region has 13 residues.